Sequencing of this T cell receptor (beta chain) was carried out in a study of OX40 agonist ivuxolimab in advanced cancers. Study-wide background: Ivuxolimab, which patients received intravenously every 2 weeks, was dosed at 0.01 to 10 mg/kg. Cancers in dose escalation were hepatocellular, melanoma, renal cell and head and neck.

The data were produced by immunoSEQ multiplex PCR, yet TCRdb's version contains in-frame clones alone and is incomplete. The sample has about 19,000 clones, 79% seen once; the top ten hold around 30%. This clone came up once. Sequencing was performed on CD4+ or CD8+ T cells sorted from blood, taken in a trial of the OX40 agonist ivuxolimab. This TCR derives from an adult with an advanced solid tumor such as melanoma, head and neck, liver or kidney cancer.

Here the CDR3 DNA reads TGCGCCAGCAGCCAACCCCACGGAGGCACCTACGAGCAGTACTTC. Amino acid sequence: CASSQPHGGTYEQYF. V is TRBV4-1 and J is TRBJ2-7; D possibly corresponds to TRBD2 (5 bases). Germline CDR1 reads MGHRA; CDR2 reads YSYEKL. V was clipped by 2 bases and J by 2 bases, with 13 bases between them. The CDR3 length is 15 residues.